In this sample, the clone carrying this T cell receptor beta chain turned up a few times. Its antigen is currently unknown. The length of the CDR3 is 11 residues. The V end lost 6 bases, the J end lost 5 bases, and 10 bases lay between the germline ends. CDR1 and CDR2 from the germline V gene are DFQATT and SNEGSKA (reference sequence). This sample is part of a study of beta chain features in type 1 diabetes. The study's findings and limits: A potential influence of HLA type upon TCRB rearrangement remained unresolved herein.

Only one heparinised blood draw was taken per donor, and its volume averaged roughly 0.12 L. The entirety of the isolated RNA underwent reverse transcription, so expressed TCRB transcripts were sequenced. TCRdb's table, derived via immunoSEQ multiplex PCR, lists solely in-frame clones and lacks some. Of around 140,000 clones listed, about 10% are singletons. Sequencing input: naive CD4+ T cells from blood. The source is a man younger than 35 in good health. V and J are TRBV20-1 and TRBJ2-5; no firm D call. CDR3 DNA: TGCAGTGCCCTCACATGGGAGACCCAGTACTTC. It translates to CSALTWETQYF.